The next 10 T cell receptor beta chains were all read from a single sample in a study of blood T cell repertoires in COVID-19. The repertoire was sequenced with immunoSEQ multiplex PCR; TCRdb's copy has only in-frame clones and lacks some. The data contain under 200,000 clones, 84% of them seen just once; the ten biggest clones take up roughly 8.6%. Sequenced sample: PBMCs or T cells enriched from blood (not recorded which). The receptors shown here come from a woman aged 50 to 60 who had recovered from COVID-19.

The CDR3 is CASSPHKAGGANVLTF. The CDR3 bases are TGTGCCAGCAGTCCACATAAGGCGGGTGGGGCCAACGTCCTGACTTTC. The chain has TRBV28 and TRBJ2-6; a possible D gene is TRBD2 (5 bases). The germline V gene has CDR1 MDHEN and CDR2 SYDVKM. The CDR3 has 16 residues. V lost 5 bases, J lost 3 bases, and 14 bases lay in between.

V usage is TRBV11-2 and J usage is TRBJ2-7; no definite D call. CDR1 SGHAT and CDR2 FQNNGV come from the germline V gene. CDR3 length: 13 amino acids. V was cut by 0 bases and J by 3 bases, with 6 bases left in between. The CDR3 DNA follows: TGTGCCAGCAGCTTAGACTCTTTCTACGAGCAGTACTTC. This sequence encodes CASSLDSFYEQYF.

In this sample, this clone turned up a few times. This rearrangement joins TRBV5-4 to TRBJ1-2, with 8 bases aligning to TRBD1. V lost 3 bases to trimming and J lost 3 bases; unmatched junction nucleotides: 7. The CDR3 length is 15 residues. Per the germline V gene, CDR1 is SGHNT and CDR2 is YYREEE (reference sequence). CDR3 residues: CASSSRQGRYYGYTF. The CDR3 nucleotides read TGTGCCAGCAGCTCCAGACAGGGGCGGTACTATGGCTACACCTTC. Full variable domain (missing parts from reference TRBV5-4 and TRBJ1-2): ETGVTQSPTHLIKTRGQQVTLRCSSQSGHNTVSWYQQALGQGPQFIFQYYREEENGRGNFPPRFSGLQFPNYSSELNVNALELDDSALYLCASSSRQGRYYGYTFGSGTRLTVV.

The J gene is TRBJ2-7, the V gene TRBV5-6, with 9 bases matching TRBD1. CDR1 is SGHDT and CDR2 is YYEEEE in the germline V gene. The V and J ends lost 3 bases and 3 bases, in that order; junction bases with no gene match: 4. This CDR3 region has 14 residues. The CDR3 nucleotides are TGTGCCAGCAGCTGGACAGGGGCAGGCTACGAGCAGTACTTC. As protein: CASSWTGAGYEQYF.

The chain carries TRBV18 and TRBJ1-3, with D possibly TRBD1 on 6 matching bases. Looked up from germline, CDR1 is KGHSH and CDR2 is LQKENI. V was trimmed by 0 bases and J by 5 bases, leaving 11 bases between them. There are 15 residues in the CDR3. Written as DNA, the CDR3 is TGTGCCAGCTCACCACCGCAGGGGATGAGAAACACCATATATTTT. This encodes CASSPPQGMRNTIYF.

The chain links TRBV7-3 to TRBJ2-5, with a possible D match to TRBD2 (6 bases). CDR1 is SGHTA, CDR2 FQGTGA, per germline. Between the trimmed V and J ends, which lost 2 bases and 2 bases, there was a span of 12 bases. CDR3 length: 15 amino acids. The chain's CDR3 is CASSLGGGVQETQYF. The CDR3, as DNA: TGTGCCAGCAGCTTAGGTGGCGGGGTACAAGAGACCCAGTACTTC. Based on the CDR3 plus reference TRBV7-3 and TRBJ2-5, the full variable domain is GAGVSQTPSNKVTEKGKYVELRCDPISGHTALYWYRQSLGQGPEFLIYFQGTGAADDSGLPNDRFFAVRPEGSVSTLKIQRTERGDSAVYLCASSLGGGVQETQYFGPGTRLLVL.

This clone appeared once. This chain connects TRBV7-2 to TRBJ2-7; weak D call: TRBD2 (5 bases). The CDR3 loop spans 15 amino acids. V shed 5 bases and J shed 0 bases, with 14 bases lying between them. Per germline, CDR1 SGHTA and CDR2 FQGNSA. CDR3 sequence (DNA): TGTGCCAGCAGCGTAGTGGCGGGTAGCTCCTACGAGCAGTACTTC. This codes for CASSVVAGSSYEQYF. Together with reference TRBV7-2 and TRBJ2-7, the CDR3 gives the full variable domain: GAGVSQSPSNKVTEKGKDVELRCDPISGHTALYWYRQSLGQGLEFLIYFQGNSAPDKSGLPSDRFSAERTGGSVSTLTIQRTQQEDSAVYLCASSVVAGSSYEQYFGPGTRLTVT.

This clone has a handful of counts. Distinct nucleotide sequences in the sample also encode this CDR3. The chain links TRBV28 to TRBJ2-7; D ambiguous. This CDR3 spans 11 amino acids. Germline loops: CDR1 MDHEN, CDR2 SYDVKM. V lost 5 bases and J 2 bases, leaving 4 bases between the germline ends. This CDR3 is CASSITYEQYF. CDR3 nucleotide sequence: TGTGCCAGCAGTATTACCTACGAGCAGTACTTC.

The V gene is TRBV4-1, the J gene TRBJ1-4; the match to TRBD1 covers 7 bases. V was clipped by 2 bases and J by 17 bases; unmatched bases: 8. The CDR3 loop spans 12 amino acids. Germline V CDR1 and CDR2: MGHRA, YSYEKL. In DNA form, the CDR3 reads TGCGCCAGCAGCCAACCGACAGGGCTGGTTTTTTTT. Encoded protein: CASSQPTGLVFF.

V gene TRBV19 combines with J gene TRBJ2-3; perhaps TRBD2 as D (5 bases). This CDR3 region has 15 residues. The V gene lost 3 bases and the J gene lost 4 bases, with 14 bases spanning the gap. Germline V lookup: CDR1 LNHDA, CDR2 SQIVND (reference sequence). For the CDR3, the DNA is TGTGCCAGTAGTATCGTCCGGGATTATCCAGATACGCAGTATTTT. This encodes CASSIVRDYPDTQYF.